This T cell receptor beta chain is drawn from a study of blood T cell repertoires in COVID-19. The V and J ends lost 6 bases and 0 bases respectively, with 5 bases between them. Per germline, CDR1 MDHEN and CDR2 SYDVKM. CDR3 length: 12 amino acids. Profiling relied on immunoSEQ multiplex PCR, and the TCRdb table lists in-frame clones only, not all of them. The profile covers hundreds of thousands of clones, with around four fifths appearing a single time and around 2.5% taken by the ten largest. The V call is TRBV28, the J call TRBJ1-1; D not resolved. The specimen sequenced was peripheral blood. The TCR sequence derives from a woman aged 40 to 50 with active or convalescent COVID-19. As DNA, the CDR3 is TGTGCCAGCAGACTCATGAACACTGAAGCTTTCTTT. It translates to CASRLMNTEAFF.